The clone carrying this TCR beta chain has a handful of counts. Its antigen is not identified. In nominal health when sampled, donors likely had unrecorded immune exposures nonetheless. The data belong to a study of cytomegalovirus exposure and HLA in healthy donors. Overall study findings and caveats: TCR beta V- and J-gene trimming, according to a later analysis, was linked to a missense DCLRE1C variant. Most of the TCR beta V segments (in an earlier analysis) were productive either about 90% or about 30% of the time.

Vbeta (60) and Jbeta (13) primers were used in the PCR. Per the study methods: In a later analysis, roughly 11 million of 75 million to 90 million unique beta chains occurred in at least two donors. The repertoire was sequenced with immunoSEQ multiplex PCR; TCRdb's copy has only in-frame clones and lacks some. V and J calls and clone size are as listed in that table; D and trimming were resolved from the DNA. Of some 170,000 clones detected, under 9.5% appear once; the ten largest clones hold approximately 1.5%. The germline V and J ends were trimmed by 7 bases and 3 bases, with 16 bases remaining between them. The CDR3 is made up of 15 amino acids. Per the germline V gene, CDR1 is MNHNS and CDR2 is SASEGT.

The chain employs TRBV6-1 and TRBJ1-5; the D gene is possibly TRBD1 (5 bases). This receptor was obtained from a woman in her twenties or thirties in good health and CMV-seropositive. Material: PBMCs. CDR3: CASTRSDSYNQPQHF. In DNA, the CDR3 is TGTGCCAGCACCAGATCAGACAGCTACAATCAGCCCCAGCATTTT.